The next 27 T cell receptor beta chains were all read from a single sample in a study of blood T cells in healthy people across ages. A second PCR, run for roughly 7 to 11 cycles, used a sample-barcoded 5' primer plus a J-beta primer mix. TCRdb redid the calling of the 5' RACE reads with MiXCR, one entry per CDR3 protein. Seen here are roughly 410,000 distinct CDR3 sequences, approximately 47% observed once, and the top ten hold 45% to 55%. Sequencing was performed on blood. These receptors were collected from a man aged 55 to 70 in good health.

The chain joins TRBV6-1 to TRBJ2-1, with 9 bases fitting TRBD1. CDR3 length equals 15 residues. The V gene end was trimmed by 6 bases and the J gene end by 6 bases; junction bases not matched to a gene: 9. CDR1 MNHNS and CDR2 SASEGT come from the germline V gene. The CDR3 sequence: CASSDPGQGLNEQFF. The CDR3 DNA reads TGTGCCAGCAGCGACCCGGGACAGGGTCTCAATGAGCAGTTCTTC.

The rearrangement uses TRBV7-2 and TRBJ2-2; D is undetermined. V lost 5 bases and J lost 0, with 10 bases in between. CDR1 SGHTA and CDR2 FQGNSA come from the germline V gene. This CDR3 spans 15 amino acids. CDR3 sequence: CASSLLPSNTGELFF. CDR3 nucleotides: TGTGCCAGCAGCCTACTCCCGTCGAACACCGGGGAGCTGTTTTTT.

The CDR3 DNA reads as TGCGCCAGCAGCCAAGGGGACCTAAACTATGGCTACACCTTC. It specifies CASSQGDLNYGYTF. The chain has TRBV4-3 and TRBJ1-2; D might be TRBD1 (5 bases). This CDR3 is built from 14 residues. Germline lookup yields CDR1 LGHNA and CDR2 YSLEER. V gave up 1 base and J gave up 2 bases, with 8 bases separating them.

The V gene is TRBV9, the J gene TRBJ2-7; unclear D gene. The germline CDR1 and CDR2 sequences are SGDLS and YYNGEE. The CDR3 runs 15 residues. The V and J ends lost 0 bases and 0 bases respectively, with 10 bases between them. CDR3 protein: CASSVADGSSYEQYF. The CDR3 bases are TGTGCCAGCAGCGTAGCTGACGGAAGCTCCTACGAGCAGTACTTC.

The CDR3 sequence is CASSPPIRGGEAFF. CDR3 in DNA: TGTGCCAGCTCACCACCTATCCGAGGGGGTGAAGCTTTCTTT. The chain couples TRBV18 to TRBJ1-1; TRBD1 might be the D (6 bases). V was cut by 0 bases and J by 7 bases, with 12 bases left in between. This CDR3 comprises 14 residues. Germline V gene lookup returns CDR1 KGHSH and CDR2 LQKENI. The full variable domain, with the rest looked up from reference TRBV18 and TRBJ1-1, is NAGVMQNPRHLVRRRGQEARLRCSPMKGHSHVYWYRQLPEEGLKFMVYLQKENIIDESGMPKERFSAEFPKEGPSILRIQQVVRGDSAAYFCASSPPIRGGEAFFGQGTRLTVV.

The chain employs TRBV20-1 and TRBJ2-4; 11 bases align to TRBD2. Judging by the DNA end, TRBJ2-7 fits better; the J call may be wrong. The CDR3 has 14 residues. In germline, CDR1 is DFQATT, CDR2 SNEGSKA (reference sequence). The DNA of the CDR3 is TGCAGTGCCAGCGGTAGCGGGGGGGAATACGAGCAGTACTTC. The encoded protein is CSASGSGGEYEQYF.

This clonotype appeared a few times. This chain connects TRBV7-8 to TRBJ2-3, with TRBD2 matching over 7 bases. CDR3 length: 15 amino acids. The germline CDR1 and CDR2 sequences are SGHVS and FQNEAQ. With V trimmed by 5 bases and J by 5 bases, 10 bases remained unmatched. The CDR3 coding sequence is TGTGCCAGCAGCCCCCGGCGGGAGAGTGGAGATACGCAGTATTTT. Translated: CASSPRRESGDTQYF.

This chain uses TRBV29-1 with TRBJ2-1; D might be TRBD2 (5 bases). Germline V lookup: CDR1 SQVTM, CDR2 ANQGSEA. The V end lost 2 bases, the J end lost 13 bases, and 18 bases lay between the germline ends. There are 13 residues in the CDR3. CDR3: CSVEWSVGETQFF. In DNA, the CDR3 is TGCAGCGTTGAATGGAGTGTGGGAGAGACCCAGTTCTTC.

The J gene is TRBJ2-5, the V gene TRBV5-1; the match to TRBD2 covers 13 bases. V shed 4 bases and J 2 bases; nucleotides not matched to a gene: 8. Germline-derived CDR1 and CDR2 are SGHRS and YFSETQ. The CDR3 has 17 amino acids. The CDR3 region has the DNA TGCGCCAGCAGCACCGGGACTAGCGGGGTGTCGCAAGAGACCCAGTACTTC. This encodes CASSTGTSGVSQETQYF.

Remarks on this clonotype: A clone one base away is much larger, so this may be a read error. The CDR3 is CAGSVHGTSTDTQYF. As DNA, the CDR3 is TGTGCCGGCAGTGTCCACGGCACTAGCACAGATACGCAGTATTTT. The chain joins TRBV6-1 to TRBJ2-3; D unclear. Germline V gives CDR1 MNHNS, CDR2 SASEGT. The CDR3 extends over 15 amino acids.

This chain connects TRBV20-1 to TRBJ2-7, with D uncertain. Trimming stripped 0 bases from V and 2 bases from J, with 8 bases between. Germline values: CDR1 DFQATT, CDR2 SNEGSKA (reference sequence). The CDR3 extends over 13 amino acids. CDR3 DNA sequence: TGCAGTGCTAGAGAGGCCACAACCTACGAGCAGTACTTC. Translation gives CSAREATTYEQYF.

This clonotype has ten or more counts. The chain carries TRBV7-2 and TRBJ1-4, with unresolved D. V lost 6 bases to trimming and J lost 0 bases, with 8 bases between them. This CDR3 is built from 14 residues. CDR1 is SGHTA, CDR2 FQGNSA, per germline. Written as DNA, the CDR3 is TGTGCCAGCAGTCCGCAAACAACTAATGAAAAACTGTTTTTT. It is translated as CASSPQTTNEKLFF.

This chain links TRBV6-2 or TRBV6-3 with TRBJ2-1; 7 bases align to TRBD2. V gave up 6 bases and J gave up 13 bases; unmatched junction bases: 15. Germline loops: CDR1 MNHEY, CDR2 SVGEGT. CDR3 length equals 14 residues. CDR3: CASSPGRSGETQFF. As DNA, the CDR3 is TGTGCCAGCAGCCCCGGGAGGTCGGGAGAGACCCAGTTCTTC.

This clonotype has just a few counts. V gene TRBV15 combines with J gene TRBJ2-1; possible D gene TRBD2, 6 bases. The V end lost 0 bases, the J end lost 6 bases, and 15 bases lay between the germline ends. The CDR3 is 16 residues long. Germline V gene data show CDR1 as LNHNV and CDR2 as YYDKDF (reference sequence). Written as DNA, the CDR3 is TGTGCCACCAGCAGAGATCTCCCCACTAGCCCCAATGAGCAGTTCTTC. Its translation: CATSRDLPTSPNEQFF.

The chain links TRBV3-1 to TRBJ2-1; D is unresolved. The V end was cut by 2 bases, the J end by 5 bases, with 10 bases between. The CDR3 loop spans 14 amino acids. Germline loops: CDR1 LGHDT, CDR2 YNNKEL (reference sequence). In nucleotides, the CDR3 is TGTGCCAGCAGCCAAAAAAGCAGGAACAATGAGCAGTTCTTC. It codes for CASSQKSRNNEQFF.

As to this clonotype: The junction departs from the called germline gene at one end, perhaps through a read error. This chain links TRBV9 with TRBJ2-3; D is unresolved. Germline loops: CDR1 SGDLS, CDR2 YYNGEE. The CDR3 covers 12 residues. The CDR3 nucleotides read TGTGCCGGCAGCGTCGGTTTCGATACGCAGTATTTT. Translated: CAGSVGFDTQYF.

In its sample, this clonotype was seen a few times. V usage is TRBV7-2 and J usage is TRBJ2-3; 9 bases match TRBD1. The junction had 12 bases not matched to a gene; V was cut back by 3 bases and J by 5 bases. CDR1 SGHTA and CDR2 FQGNSA come from the germline V gene. The CDR3 runs 17 residues. The CDR3 DNA follows: TGTGCCAGCAGCTTCCGTACAGGGGGCGGAACGGTAGATACGCAGTATTTT. Protein: CASSFRTGGGTVDTQYF.

The chain combines TRBV3-1 with TRBJ2-1; 13 bases agree with TRBD2. The CDR3 totals 16 residues. CDR1 LGHDT and CDR2 YNNKEL come from the germline V gene (reference sequence). Germline trimming cut 4 bases from V and 9 bases from J; bases unmatched to any gene: 9. CDR3 sequence reads: CASSRGLAGAGGEQFF. CDR3 in DNA: TGTGCCAGCAGCCGAGGACTAGCGGGAGCCGGTGGTGAGCAGTTCTTC.

This clonotype came up a few times. This CDR3 is CSARGGQEQETQYF. CDR3 bases: TGCAGTGCTAGAGGCGGACAGGAACAAGAGACCCAGTACTTC. V is TRBV20-1 and J is TRBJ2-5; 7 bases agree with TRBD1. V shed 1 base and J 2 bases; nucleotides not matched to a gene: 4. CDR1 is DFQATT, CDR2 SNEGSKA, per germline (reference sequence). This CDR3 spans 14 amino acids.

This clonotype was observed at least ten times. The chain recombines TRBV18 with TRBJ1-4, with 9 bases matching TRBD1. Germline CDR1 is KGHSH and CDR2 is LQKENI. The junction had 5 bases not matched to a gene; V was cut back by 1 base and J by 8 bases. The CDR3 spans 15 residues. CDR3 amino acids: CASSPRGTGYEKLFF. As DNA, the CDR3 is TGTGCCAGCTCACCACGGGGGACAGGGTACGAAAAACTGTTTTTT.

The rearrangement links TRBV21-1 to TRBJ2-4; the table's D call of TRBD2 was not tested on the DNA. TRBV21-1 is marked as a pseudogene. CDR3 size: 22 residues. DNA of the CDR3: TGTGCCTGCAGCAAAGATGAATTGGAGAGTAGCGGCAGAAAACGAGACAAAAACATTCAGTACTTC. Protein product: CACSKDELESSGRKRDKNIQYF.

This clonotype is a singleton in its sample. A junction boundary mismatches the germline segment, possibly from a read error. The J gene is TRBJ1-2, the V gene TRBV29-1, with D hard to call. In germline, CDR1 is SQVTM, CDR2 ANQGSEA. CDR3 length: 12 amino acids. The CDR3 loop reads CGVDGSNYGYTF. The CDR3 nucleotides read TGCGGCGTAGACGGCAGTAACTATGGCTACACCTTC.

To note about this clonotype: Mismatch with germline at one junction end may stem from a read error. CDR3 nucleotide sequence: TGCGGCGTGGGACAGGGGAAAAACTATGGCTACACCTTC. This sequence encodes CGVGQGKNYGYTF. This chain connects TRBV29-1 to TRBJ1-2, with 10 bases fitting TRBD1. CDR3 length: 13 amino acids. The germline gives CDR1 SQVTM, CDR2 ANQGSEA.

V and J are TRBV6-5 and TRBJ1-1; 7 positions match TRBD1. The CDR3 extends over 18 amino acids. The V and J ends lost 1 base and 1 base, in that order; junction bases with no gene match: 12. Germline lookup yields CDR1 MNHEY and CDR2 SVGAGI. The chain's CDR3 is CASSYWAGEGQTNTEAFF. The CDR3, as DNA: TGTGCCAGCAGTTACTGGGCGGGGGAGGGACAGACGAACACTGAAGCTTTCTTT.

V gene TRBV3-1 combines with J gene TRBJ2-7; D is undetermined. V was clipped by 6 bases and J by 7 bases, with 13 bases between them. The CDR3 covers 12 residues. From germline, CDR1 is LGHDT and CDR2 YNNKEL (reference sequence). In DNA, the CDR3 is TGTGCCAGCAGTCAGGTCCGGTGGGAGCAGTACTTC. Protein sequence: CASSQVRWEQYF.

CDR3 sequence (DNA): TGCGCCAGCAGCTGGGGTAACACCGGGGAGCTGTTTTTT. Its translation: CASSWGNTGELFF. V is TRBV5-1 and J is TRBJ2-2, with D unclear. The ends were cut back, 3 bases at V and 2 bases at J, with 5 bases in the middle. The V gene's germline CDR1 is SGHRS and CDR2 YFSETQ. This CDR3 is 13 amino acids long.

This chain connects TRBV27 to TRBJ1-4; 7 bases agree with TRBD1. CDR1 is MNHEY, CDR2 SMNVEV, per germline (reference sequence). Losses at the gene ends were 5 bases for V and 4 bases for J; bases not matched to a gene: 7. This CDR3 contains 15 residues. As DNA, the CDR3 is TGTGCCAGCAGTCCCCGGACAGGAAATAATGAAAAACTGTTTTTT. Amino acids: CASSPRTGNNEKLFF.